This paragraph covers one T cell receptor (beta chain) sequence. Antigen specificity is unknown. This record belongs to a study of CD8+ T cells in alopecia areata. Background on the study: Tofacitinib was taken orally by treated patients, and the dose was 5 to 10 mg twice daily. Study-level findings and limits: Uncertain still, given a single nonresponder, is whether baseline CD8+ expansion links to response. In scalp and blood during tofacitinib, many expanded lesional clones persisted.

CDR1 MNHEY and CDR2 SMNVEV come from the germline V gene (reference sequence). The V segment lost 4 bases and the J segment 3 bases; nucleotides outside the gene matches: 4. The CDR3 consists of 14 residues. Treatment: oral pan-JAK inhibitor, 5-10 mg twice daily. RNA, once extracted, was reverse transcribed into cDNA for use as the sequencing template. Clones were sequenced by immunoSEQ multiplex PCR, and TCRdb holds only the in-frame ones, with some missing. The sample has about 190,000 clones; around 56% are singletons. The clonotype comes from a human donor with alopecia areata. This chain links TRBV27 with TRBJ2-7; 9 nucleotides align to TRBD1. Sequences were derived from CD4+ T cells sorted from blood, sampled at week 4, from a patient treated with tofacitinib. This CDR3 is CASSYRGQGYEQYF. The CDR3 nucleotides read TGTGCCAGCAGTTACAGGGGGCAGGGCTACGAGCAGTACTTC.